Listed below are T cell receptor beta chains from one sample, sequenced in a study of blood T cell repertoires in COVID-19. This table comes from immunoSEQ multiplex PCR, and its TCRdb copy is limited to in-frame clones, with some not included. The table records over 30,000 clones, 82% of them present only once. The sample taken for sequencing was peripheral blood. All receptors derive from a man older than 75 with active or convalescent COVID-19. Each CDR3 is given with its conserved first and last residue. The size field is filled for only some rows; it gives once, few, many or a size class.

NA	TRBV10-3	TRBJ2-3	16	CAISDPDRAVLDTQYF
NA	TRBV11-2	TRBJ2-1	13	CASSPGLQNEQFF
NA	TRBV18	TRBJ2-1	14	CASSLYTAGNEQFF
NA	TRBV5-1	TRBJ2-1	15	CASSFLAGGGSEQFF
NA	TRBV7-2	TRBJ1-5	13	CASSPGQGLPQHF
NA	TRBV7-9	TRBJ1-5	14	CASSSGQPGQPQHF
NA	TRBV11-2	TRBJ2-7	15	CASSLDRGASYEQYF
NA	TRBV9	TRBJ2-1	17	CASSVEILGGSYNEQFF
once	TRBV28	TRBJ1-1	14	CASSLGGLNTEAFF
NA	TRBV15	TRBJ1-5	18	CATSRASNTGVGNQPQHF
NA	TRBV6-1	TRBJ1-1	16	CASSVGQGASNTEAFF
NA	TRBV19	TRBJ1-4	15	CASKRLFATNEKLFF
NA	TRBV27	TRBJ2-3	13	CASSLSSPSFQYF
NA	TRBV27	TRBJ1-6	18	CASSLRIPGQGGHSPLHF
once	TRBV19	TRBJ2-7	16	CASSIGDKGFSYEQYF
NA	TRBV2	TRBJ1-4	14	CASSDRVGGEKLFF
NA	TRBV19	TRBJ1-2	17	CASSISRTRGGNYGYTF
NA	TRBV4-2	TRBJ1-3	16	CASSQAPASSGNTIYF
NA	TRBV27	TRBJ2-1	16	CASSLPGEQRINEQFF
NA	TRBV29-1	TRBJ2-3	14	CSVGRDKPTDTQYF
once	TRBV12-3/TRBV12-4	TRBJ2-2	13	CASSPTGAGELFF
NA	TRBV5-5	TRBJ2-3	15	CASRIREAGGDTQYF
few	TRBV5-1	TRBJ2-2	16	CASSPRTPGGTGELFF
NA	TRBV24-1	TRBJ1-2	14	CATSSSQGSFGYTF
NA	TRBV27	TRBJ2-7	13	CASSSVGRYEQYF
NA	TRBV28	TRBJ2-7	14	CASSQGFPHYEQYF
NA	TRBV11-2	TRBJ1-2	15	CASSLARDKGYGYTF
NA	TRBV6-2/TRBV6-3	TRBJ2-1	12	CASSTGLDKQFF
few	TRBV11-2	TRBJ1-2	14	CASSLGTEYYGYTF
NA	TRBV24-1	TRBJ2-1	14	CATSDLDNYNEQFF
NA	TRBV5-4	TRBJ1-5	13	CASSSGQAQPQHF
few	TRBV3-1/TRBV3-2	TRBJ1-6	16	CASSTWDRAENSPLHF
once	TRBV6-5	TRBJ1-1	14	CASSYQRQGRDAFF
NA	TRBV5-1	TRBJ2-1	14	CASSWRLPKDEQFF
few	TRBV6-5	TRBJ2-7	12	CASSPPGYEQYF
NA	TRBV5-1	TRBJ1-1	14	CASSSGTANTEAFF
few	TRBV28	TRBJ2-1	14	CASSTPGGQAGQFF
NA	TRBV9	TRBJ2-3	16	CASSVAAGANTDTQYF
NA	TRBV6-2/TRBV6-3	TRBJ2-7	15	CASSLAGGPLNEQYF
NA	TRBV5-6	TRBJ2-5	15	CASSLRIARGETQYF
once	TRBV27	TRBJ2-2	15	CASSLKGINTGELFF
once	TRBV7-2	TRBJ2-3	16	CASSLLGGVGQDTQYF
NA	TRBV19	TRBJ2-1	14	CASSIQREPNEQFF
NA	TRBV19	TRBJ1-5	15	CASSTGQGGGQPQHF
NA	TRBV28	TRBJ2-1	16	CASTNLGQGTYNEQFF
NA	TRBV10-3	TRBJ1-4	17	CAISESEPGQGKEKLFF
NA	TRBV5-1	TRBJ2-7	13	CASSFPQGGEQYF
NA	TRBV5-1	TRBJ1-4	14	CASSFDRDNEKLFF
once	TRBV19	TRBJ1-1	15	CASTPLPRRHTEAFF
NA	TRBV6-2/TRBV6-3	TRBJ2-1	16	CASSYAGLAVYNEQFF
NA	TRBV27	TRBJ1-1	15	CASSLIGGWGTEAFF
once	TRBV6-4	TRBJ2-2	16	CASSVTSGSGSGELFF
NA	TRBV12-3/TRBV12-4	TRBJ1-1	12	CASSLERTEAFF
NA	TRBV5-1	TRBJ2-3	14	CASSSWTSTDTQYF
NA	TRBV24-1	TRBJ1-5	14	CATSAGNSNQPQHF